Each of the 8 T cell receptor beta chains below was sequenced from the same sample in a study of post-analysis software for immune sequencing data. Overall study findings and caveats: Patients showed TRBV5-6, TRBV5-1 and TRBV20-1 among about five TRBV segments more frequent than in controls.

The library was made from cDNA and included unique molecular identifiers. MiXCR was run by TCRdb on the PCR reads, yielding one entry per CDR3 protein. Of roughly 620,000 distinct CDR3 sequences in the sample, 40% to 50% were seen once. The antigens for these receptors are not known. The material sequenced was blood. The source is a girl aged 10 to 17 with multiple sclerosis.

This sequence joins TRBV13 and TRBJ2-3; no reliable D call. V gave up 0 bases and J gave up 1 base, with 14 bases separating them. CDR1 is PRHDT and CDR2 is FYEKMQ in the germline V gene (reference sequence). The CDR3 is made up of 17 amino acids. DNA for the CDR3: TGTGCCAGCAGCTTAGGCAAGGGTGGAGCTGGCACAGATACGCAGTATTTT. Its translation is CASSLGKGGAGTDTQYF.

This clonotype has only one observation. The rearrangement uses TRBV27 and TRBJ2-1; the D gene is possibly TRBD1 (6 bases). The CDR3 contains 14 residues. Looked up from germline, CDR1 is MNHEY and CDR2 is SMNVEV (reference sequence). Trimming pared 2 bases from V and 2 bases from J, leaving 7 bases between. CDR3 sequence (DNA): TGTGCCAGCAGTTTAAGACAGGCCTACAATGAGCAGTTCTTC. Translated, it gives CASSLRQAYNEQFF.

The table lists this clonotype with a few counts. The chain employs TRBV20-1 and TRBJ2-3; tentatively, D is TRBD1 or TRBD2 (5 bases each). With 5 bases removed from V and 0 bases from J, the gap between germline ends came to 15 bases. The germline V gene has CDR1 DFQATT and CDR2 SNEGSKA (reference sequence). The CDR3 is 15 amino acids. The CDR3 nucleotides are TGCAGTGCTCCCAATACAGGACTCAGCACAGATACGCAGTATTTT. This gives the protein CSAPNTGLSTDTQYF.

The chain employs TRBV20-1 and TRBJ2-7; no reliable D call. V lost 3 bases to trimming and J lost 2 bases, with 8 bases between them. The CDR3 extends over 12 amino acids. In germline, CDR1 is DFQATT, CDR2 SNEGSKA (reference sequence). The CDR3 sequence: CSARLGPYEQYF. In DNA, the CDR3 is TGCAGTGCTAGGCTCGGACCCTACGAGCAGTACTTC.

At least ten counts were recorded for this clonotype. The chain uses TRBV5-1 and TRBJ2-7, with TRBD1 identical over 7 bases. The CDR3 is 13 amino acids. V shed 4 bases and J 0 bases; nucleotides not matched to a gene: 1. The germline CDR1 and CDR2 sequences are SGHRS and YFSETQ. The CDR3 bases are TGCGCCAGCAGCGGGGACAGCTCCTACGAGCAGTACTTC. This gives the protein CASSGDSSYEQYF.

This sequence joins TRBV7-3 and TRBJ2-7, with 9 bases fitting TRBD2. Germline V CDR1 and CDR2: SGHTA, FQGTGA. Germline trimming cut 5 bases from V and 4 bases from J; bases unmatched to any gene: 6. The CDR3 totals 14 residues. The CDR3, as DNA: TGTGCCAGCAGCCCAATAGCGGGAGAATACGAGCAGTACTTC. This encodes CASSPIAGEYEQYF.

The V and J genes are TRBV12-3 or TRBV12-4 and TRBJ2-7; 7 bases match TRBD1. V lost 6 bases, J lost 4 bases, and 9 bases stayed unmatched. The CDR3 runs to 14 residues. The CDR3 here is CASRSETGKYEQYF. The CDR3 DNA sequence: TGTGCCAGCAGGAGTGAGACAGGGAAGTACGAGCAGTACTTC.

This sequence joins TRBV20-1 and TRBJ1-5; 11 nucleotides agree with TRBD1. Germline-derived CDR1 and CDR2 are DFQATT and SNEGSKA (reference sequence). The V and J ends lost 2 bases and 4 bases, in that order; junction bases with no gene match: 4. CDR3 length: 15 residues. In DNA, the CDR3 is TGCAGTGCTAGACGGACAGGGGGCGAGAATCAGCCCCAGCATTTT. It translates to CSARRTGGENQPQHF.